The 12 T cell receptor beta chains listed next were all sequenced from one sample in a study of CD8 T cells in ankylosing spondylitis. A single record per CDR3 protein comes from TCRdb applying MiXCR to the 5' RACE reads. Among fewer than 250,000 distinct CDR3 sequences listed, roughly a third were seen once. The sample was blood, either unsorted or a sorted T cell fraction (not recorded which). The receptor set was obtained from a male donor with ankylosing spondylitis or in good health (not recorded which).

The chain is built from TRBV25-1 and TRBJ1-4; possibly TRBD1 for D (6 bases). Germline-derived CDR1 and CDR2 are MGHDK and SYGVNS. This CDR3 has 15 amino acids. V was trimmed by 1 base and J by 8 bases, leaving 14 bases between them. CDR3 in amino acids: CASSEFTGAREKLFF. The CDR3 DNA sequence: TGTGCCAGCAGTGAATTTACGGGGGCGAGGGAAAAACTGTTTTTT.

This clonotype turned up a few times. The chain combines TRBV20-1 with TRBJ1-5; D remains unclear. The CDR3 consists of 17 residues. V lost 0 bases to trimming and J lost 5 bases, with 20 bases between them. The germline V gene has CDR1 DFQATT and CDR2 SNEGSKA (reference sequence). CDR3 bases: TGCAGTGCTAGAGATTTAGGGTGGAAGGACGGGGATCAGCCCCAGCATTTT. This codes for CSARDLGWKDGDQPQHF.

DNA for the CDR3: TGTGCCACCGGGACTAGCGATACGCAGTATTTT. Amino acids: CATGTSDTQYF. The J gene is TRBJ2-3, the V gene TRBV6-5, with 9 bases aligning to TRBD2. This CDR3 is built from 11 residues. V shed 10 bases and J 6 bases; nucleotides not matched to a gene: 2. From germline, CDR1 is MNHEY and CDR2 SVGAGI.

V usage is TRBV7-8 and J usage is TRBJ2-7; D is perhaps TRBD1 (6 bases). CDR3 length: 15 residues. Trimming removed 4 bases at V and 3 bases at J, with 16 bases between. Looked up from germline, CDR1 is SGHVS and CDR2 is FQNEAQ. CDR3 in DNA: TGTGCCAGCAGCTCCCTGACAGGAACCCACTACGAGCAGTACTTC. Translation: CASSSLTGTHYEQYF.

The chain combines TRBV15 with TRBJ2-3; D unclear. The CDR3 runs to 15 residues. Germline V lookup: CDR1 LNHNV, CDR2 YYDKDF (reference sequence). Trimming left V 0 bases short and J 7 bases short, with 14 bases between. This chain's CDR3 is CATSREGQIVHTQYF. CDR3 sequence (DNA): TGTGCCACCAGCAGAGAGGGCCAAATAGTTCATACGCAGTATTTT.

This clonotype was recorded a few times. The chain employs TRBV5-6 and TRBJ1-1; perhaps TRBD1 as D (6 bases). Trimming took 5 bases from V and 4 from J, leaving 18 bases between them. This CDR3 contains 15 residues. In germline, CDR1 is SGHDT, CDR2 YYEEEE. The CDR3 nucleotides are TGTGCCAGCAGTCTCGTGGGGGCGCTGAGCACTGAAGCTTTCTTT. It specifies CASSLVGALSTEAFF.

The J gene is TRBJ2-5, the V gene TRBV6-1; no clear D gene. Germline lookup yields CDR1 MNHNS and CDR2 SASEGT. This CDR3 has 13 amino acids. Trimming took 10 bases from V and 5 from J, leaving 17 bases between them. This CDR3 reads CATHVGGSETQYF. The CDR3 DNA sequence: TGTGCCACCCATGTGGGTGGCTCGGAGACCCAGTACTTC.

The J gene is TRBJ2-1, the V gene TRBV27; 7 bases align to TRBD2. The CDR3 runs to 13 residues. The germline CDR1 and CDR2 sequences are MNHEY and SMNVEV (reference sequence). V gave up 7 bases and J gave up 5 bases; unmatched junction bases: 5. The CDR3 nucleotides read TGTGCCAGCACGTTCGGGGGGAACAATGAGCAGTTCTTC. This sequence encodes CASTFGGNNEQFF.

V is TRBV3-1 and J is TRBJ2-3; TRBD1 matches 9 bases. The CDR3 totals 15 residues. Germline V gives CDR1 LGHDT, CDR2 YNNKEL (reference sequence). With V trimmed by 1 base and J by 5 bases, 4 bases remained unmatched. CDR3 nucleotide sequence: TGTGCCAGCAGCCAAGGGACAGGGGATGTAGATACGCAGTATTTT. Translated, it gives CASSQGTGDVDTQYF.

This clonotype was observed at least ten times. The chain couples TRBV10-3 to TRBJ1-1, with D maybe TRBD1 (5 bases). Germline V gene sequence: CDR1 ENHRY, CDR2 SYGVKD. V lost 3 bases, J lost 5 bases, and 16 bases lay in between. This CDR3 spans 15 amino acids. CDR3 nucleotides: TGTGCCATCAGTGAAATAGGCGAAAGGGGAACTGAAGCTTTCTTT. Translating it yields CAISEIGERGTEAFF.

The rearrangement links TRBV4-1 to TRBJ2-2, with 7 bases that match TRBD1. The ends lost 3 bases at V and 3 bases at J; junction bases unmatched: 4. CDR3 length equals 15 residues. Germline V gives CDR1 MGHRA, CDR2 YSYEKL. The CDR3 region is CASSHRQGYTGELFF. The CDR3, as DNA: TGCGCCAGCAGCCACCGACAGGGATACACCGGGGAGCTGTTTTTT.

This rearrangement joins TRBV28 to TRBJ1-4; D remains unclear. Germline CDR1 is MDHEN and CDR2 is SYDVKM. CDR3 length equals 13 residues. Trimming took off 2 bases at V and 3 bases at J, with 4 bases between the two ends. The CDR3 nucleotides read TGTGCCAGCAGTTTAGAGTCTAATGAAAAACTGTTTTTT. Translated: CASSLESNEKLFF.